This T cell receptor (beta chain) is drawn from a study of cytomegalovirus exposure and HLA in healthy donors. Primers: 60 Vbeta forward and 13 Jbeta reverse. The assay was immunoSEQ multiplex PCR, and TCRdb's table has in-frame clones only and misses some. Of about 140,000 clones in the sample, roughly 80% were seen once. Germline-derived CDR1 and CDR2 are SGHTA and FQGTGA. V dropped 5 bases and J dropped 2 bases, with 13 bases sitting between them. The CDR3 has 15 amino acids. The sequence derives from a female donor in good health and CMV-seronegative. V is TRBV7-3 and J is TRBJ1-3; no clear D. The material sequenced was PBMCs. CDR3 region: CASSPAGWAGNTIYF. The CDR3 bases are TGTGCCAGCAGCCCGGCGGGCTGGGCTGGAAACACCATATATTTT.